The rows below give T cell receptor beta chains drawn from one sample of a study of Graves' ophthalmopathy and Graves' hyperthyroidism. MiXCR, run by TCRdb on the multiplex PCR reads, gives a single entry per CDR3 protein. The sample lists about 380,000 distinct CDR3 sequences, about 16% seen once, with 5.5% to 7% in the top ten. The sequencing sample was made of peripheral blood. These receptors all come from a woman between 18 and 29 years old with stable Graves' hyperthyroidism. CDR3s include the opening cysteine and the closing phenylalanine or tryptophan. The D gene is left open where the match is weak. The listing skips clone size in some rows; elsewhere it reads once, few, many or a size class.

j_gene	v_gene	abundance	d_gene	CDR3nt	CDR3aa
TRBJ2-2	TRBV9	NA	TRBD1	TGTGCCAGCAGCCCCCAGACAGGGCTTAGCACCGGGGAGCTGTTTTTT	CASSPQTGLSTGELFF
TRBJ2-7	TRBV7-9	many	TRBD2	TGTGCCAGCCGTCTAGCGGGGGACGGCGAGCAGTACTTC	CASRLAGDGEQYF
TRBJ1-1	TRBV6-5	NA	TRBD1	TGTGCCAGCAGTTACGACCGGACAGGGAGGGCGGACACTGAAGCTTTCTTT	CASSYDRTGRADTEAFF
TRBJ2-5	TRBV29-1	many	NA	TGCAGCGTTTTAGGGGCCGAGACCCAGTACTTC	CSVLGAETQYF
TRBJ2-7	TRBV20-1	many	NA	TGCAGTGCTAGAGTTCGGCGGGGACCTACCTACGAGCAGTACTTC	CSARVRRGPTYEQYF
TRBJ2-5	TRBV11-3	many	NA	TGTGCCAGCAGCTCCCGACTCCCCCCAAAGACCCAGTACTTC	CASSSRLPPKTQYF
TRBJ2-7	TRBV6-1	many	TRBD2	TGTGCCAGCAGTGAAGAGCGGGGGCAGGCCTACGAGCAGTACTTC	CASSEERGQAYEQYF
TRBJ2-7	TRBV12-5	many	NA	TGTGCTAGTGGTTTGGTCAGGGCCGTTACCTACGAGCAGTACTTC	CASGLVRAVTYEQYF
TRBJ2-6	TRBV6-2/TRBV6-3	many	NA	TGTGCCAGCAGTTACTCGTCCGCGCGAAACCGGGGAGGCCACGTCCTGACTTTC	CASSYSSARNRGGHVLTF
TRBJ1-5	TRBV12-3/TRBV12-4	NA	TRBD1	TGTGCCAGCAGTTCTGGGGGACAGGGACTGGGGCCCCAGCATTTT	CASSSGGQGLGPQHF
TRBJ1-1	TRBV11-1	many	TRBD1	TGTGCCAGCAGCGGGAGGGGCGCGGGACAGGGGAACACTGAAGCTTTCTTT	CASSGRGAGQGNTEAFF
TRBJ2-7	TRBV10-3	many	NA	TGTGCCATCAGTGACCTTCTCCGGGGTGTCTACGAGCAGTACTTC	CAISDLLRGVYEQYF